These T cell receptor beta chains were read from a single sample in a study of cytomegalovirus exposure and HLA in healthy donors. Here immunoSEQ multiplex PCR was the method, and the copy in TCRdb shows in-frame clones only, minus some. The table gives more than 95,000 clones; the top ten clones make up less than 4.5% of it. Sequencing used PBMCs. The receptors stem from a man in his forties in good health and CMV-seronegative. CDR3s include the opening cysteine and the closing phenylalanine or tryptophan. D genes are given only for firm matches.

J | D | V | length | CDR3 | DNA
TRBJ1-1 | TRBD1 | TRBV5-8 | 14 | CADYGRGSNTEAFF | TGTGCCGACTACGGCAGGGGGTCGAACACTGAAGCTTTCTTT
TRBJ2-7 | NA | TRBV4-1 | 17 | CASSPTDRRGSGYEQYF | TGCGCCAGCAGCCCGACCGACCGAAGAGGTTCCGGCTACGAGCAGTACTTC
TRBJ1-5 | NA | TRBV19 | 14 | CASSPGQKNQPQHF | TGTGCCAGTAGTCCTGGACAGAAAAATCAGCCCCAGCATTTT
TRBJ2-3 | TRBD2 | TRBV7-2 | 19 | CASSSPRGVPSGSTDTQYF | TGTGCCAGCAGTTCTCCCCGGGGTGTACCTAGCGGGAGCACAGATACGCAGTATTTT
TRBJ1-2 | NA | TRBV7-9 | 15 | CASSLVVPFNYGYTF | TGTGCCAGCAGCTTAGTTGTTCCTTTTAACTATGGCTACACCTTC
TRBJ1-4 | NA | TRBV10-3 | 13 | CATSAGVNEKLFF | TGTGCCACTTCCGCAGGGGTGAATGAAAAACTGTTTTTT
TRBJ2-1 | NA | TRBV7-9 | 14 | CASSFDSSYNEQFF | TGTGCCAGCAGCTTTGATAGCTCCTACAATGAGCAGTTCTTC
TRBJ2-7 | TRBD2 | TRBV11-2 | 15 | CASSPAGTSNHEQYF | TGTGCCAGCAGCCCAGCCGGGACTAGCAACCACGAGCAGTACTTC
TRBJ2-2 | TRBD2 | TRBV5-4 | 16 | CASSFLAGRGTGELFF | TGTGCCAGCAGTTTTCTAGCGGGGCGGGGCACCGGGGAGCTGTTTTTT
TRBJ2-1 | TRBD1 | TRBV7-9 | 16 | CASSPPEDRGFDEQFF | TGTGCCAGCAGCCCTCCGGAGGACAGGGGTTTCGATGAGCAGTTCTTC
TRBJ2-5 | NA | TRBV11-2 | 15 | CASDEGGFVRETQYF | TGTGCCAGCGACGAGGGCGGGTTCGTTCGAGAGACCCAGTACTTC
TRBJ1-2 | NA | TRBV5-1 | 13 | CASSLDINYGYTF | TGCGCCAGCAGCCTGGACATTAACTATGGCTACACCTTC
TRBJ2-7 | TRBD2 | TRBV27 | 15 | CASRTSGGSTYEQYF | TGTGCCAGCAGGACGTCGGGGGGGTCCACCTACGAGCAGTACTTC
TRBJ1-2 | NA | TRBV7-2 | 14 | CASSPTETNYGYTF | TGTGCCAGCAGCCCGACAGAGACAAACTATGGCTACACCTTC
TRBJ1-4 | NA | TRBV7-9 | 14 | CASSKSGDLGKLFF | TGTGCCAGCAGCAAATCGGGGGATCTTGGAAAACTGTTTTTT
TRBJ1-2 | NA | TRBV19 | 17 | CASSSPRGGNAGYGYTF | TGTGCCAGTAGTTCCCCCAGGGGCGGAAACGCTGGCTATGGCTACACCTTC
TRBJ2-1 | NA | TRBV5-1 | 14 | CASSQGSSYNEQFF | TGCGCCAGCAGCCAGGGGAGCTCCTACAATGAGCAGTTCTTC
TRBJ1-2 | NA | TRBV7-2 | 12 | CASSPANYGYTF | TGTGCCAGCAGCCCAGCTAACTATGGCTACACCTTC
TRBJ2-7 | NA | TRBV4-3 | 13 | CASSQQGTYEQYF | TGCGCCAGCAGCCAACAAGGGACTTACGAGCAGTACTTC
TRBJ2-1 | TRBD2 | TRBV7-9 | 15 | CASSPIAGVLNEQFF | TGTGCCAGCAGCCCTATAGCGGGAGTTCTCAATGAGCAGTTCTTC
TRBJ2-7 | NA | TRBV9 | 14 | CASSVAWGPYEQYF | TGTGCCAGCAGCGTAGCTTGGGGCCCCTACGAGCAGTACTTC
TRBJ1-5 | NA | TRBV7-2 | 15 | CASSLRSQANQPQHF | TGTGCCAGCAGCTTAAGATCCCAGGCCAATCAGCCCCAGCATTTT
TRBJ1-2 | NA | TRBV6-5 | 12 | CASSYGPRGYTF | TGTGCCAGCAGTTACGGGCCGCGTGGCTACACCTTC
TRBJ1-6 | TRBD1 | TRBV5-1 | 15 | CASSPGQGLGSPLHF | TGCGCCAGCAGCCCTGGACAGGGGCTGGGTTCACCCCTCCACTTT
TRBJ2-3 | TRBD2 | TRBV7-6 | 15 | CASSLTSGGTDTQYF | TGTGCCAGCAGCTTAACTAGCGGGGGCACAGATACGCAGTATTTT
TRBJ2-7 | NA | TRBV5-6 | 14 | CASSLTGSSYEQYF | TGTGCCAGCAGCTTGACAGGGAGCTCCTACGAGCAGTACTTC
TRBJ2-1 | TRBD1 | TRBV7-9 | 17 | CASSLRGGTGGENEQFF | TGTGCCAGCAGCTTACGCGGGGGGACAGGGGGCGAGAATGAGCAGTTCTTC
TRBJ2-7 | NA | TRBV5-1 | 16 | CASSPDGQRDGAEQYF | TGCGCCAGCAGCCCGGACGGACAGCGTGACGGGGCCGAGCAGTACTTC
TRBJ2-7 | NA | TRBV27 | 11 | CASRQGYEQYF | TGTGCCAGCAGACAGGGTTACGAGCAGTACTTC
TRBJ2-7 | TRBD2 | TRBV9 | 16 | CASSVSGGGPAYEQYF | TGTGCCAGCAGCGTATCCGGGGGGGGGCCGGCCTACGAGCAGTACTTC
TRBJ2-1 | TRBD2 | TRBV28 | 15 | CASSVSGRSYNEQFF | TGTGCCAGCAGTGTTAGCGGGAGGTCCTACAATGAGCAGTTCTTC
TRBJ1-1 | NA | TRBV5-1 | 16 | CASSPRFGERVTEAFF | TGCGCCAGCAGCCCCCGGTTCGGGGAAAGGGTCACTGAAGCTTTCTTT
TRBJ2-4 | NA | TRBV6-4 | 15 | CASSDPDQRVGIQYF | TGTGCCAGCAGTGACCCGGACCAGCGGGTGGGCATTCAGTACTTC
TRBJ2-3 | TRBD2 | TRBV9 | 13 | CASSGEGLITQYF | TGTGCCAGCAGCGGGGAGGGTCTTATTACGCAGTATTTT
TRBJ2-7 | NA | TRBV18 | 14 | CASSPQKGLSEQYF | TGTGCCAGCTCACCCCAAAAGGGGTTGAGCGAGCAGTACTTC
TRBJ2-7 | TRBD1 | TRBV7-9 | 15 | CASSLVGTAIDEQYF | TGTGCCAGCAGCTTAGTTGGGACAGCGATCGACGAGCAGTACTTC
TRBJ2-5 | TRBD1 | TRBV5-1 | 15 | CASSETGTGEETQYF | TGCGCCAGCAGCGAAACCGGGACAGGGGAAGAGACCCAGTACTTC
TRBJ2-7 | TRBD2 | TRBV28 | 15 | CASSTTSGTTYEQYF | TGTGCCAGCAGCACGACTAGCGGGACTACCTACGAGCAGTACTTC
TRBJ2-5 | TRBD2 | TRBV28 | 15 | CASSLTQRGQETQYF | TGTGCCAGCAGTTTAACCCAGCGGGGGCAAGAGACCCAGTACTTC
TRBJ2-7 | TRBD1 | TRBV15 | 15 | CATSRDDRGVYEQYF | TGTGCCACCAGCAGAGATGACAGGGGAGTATACGAGCAGTACTTC
TRBJ2-7 | NA | TRBV19 | 13 | CASSSGHPYEQYF | TGTGCCAGTAGTTCGGGACATCCCTACGAGCAGTACTTC
TRBJ2-2 | TRBD2 | TRBV7-9 | 16 | CASSLGGLANTGELFF | TGTGCCAGCAGCTTAGGAGGACTAGCGAACACCGGGGAGCTGTTTTTT
TRBJ2-7 | TRBD2 | TRBV5-1 | 15 | CASSLDPGGGTEQYF | TGCGCCAGCAGCTTGGATCCCGGGGGGGGTACTGAGCAGTACTTC
TRBJ2-7 | NA | TRBV30 | 12 | CAWSVLSYEQYF | TGTGCCTGGAGTGTACTGTCGTACGAGCAGTACTTC
TRBJ2-3 | NA | TRBV7-2 | 15 | CASSFQGGNTDTQYF | TGTGCCAGCAGCTTCCAGGGGGGTAACACAGATACGCAGTATTTT
TRBJ2-1 | TRBD2 | TRBV25-1 | 17 | CASSESRTSGGIDEQFF | TGTGCCAGCAGTGAATCCCGCACTAGCGGGGGGATCGATGAGCAGTTCTTC
TRBJ2-1 | TRBD2 | TRBV5-1 | 15 | CASSLSLAGDNEQFF | TGCGCCAGCAGCTTGTCCCTAGCGGGAGACAATGAGCAGTTCTTC
TRBJ2-7 | NA | TRBV30 | 12 | CAWRGQPYEQYF | TGTGCCTGGAGAGGACAGCCATACGAGCAGTACTTC
TRBJ2-2 | NA | TRBV7-9 | 14 | CASSPDSSTGELFF | TGTGCCAGCAGCCCAGACAGTAGCACCGGGGAGCTGTTTTTT
TRBJ1-5 | TRBD1 | TRBV5-4 | 16 | CASSLGRGNSNQPQHF | TGTGCCAGCAGCTTGGGCAGGGGGAATAGCAATCAGCCCCAGCATTTT
TRBJ2-7 | NA | TRBV9 | 13 | CASSVATTGEQYF | TGTGCCAGCAGCGTAGCTACTACTGGCGAGCAGTACTTC
TRBJ1-3 | TRBD1 | TRBV29-1 | 15 | CSVAGTELYGNTIYF | TGCAGCGTGGCCGGGACAGAACTATATGGAAACACCATATATTTT
TRBJ2-4 | TRBD2 | TRBV4-3 | 13 | CASSLWTSGEQYF | TGCGCCAGCAGTCTCTGGACTAGCGGGGAACAGTACTTC
TRBJ2-5 | TRBD2 | TRBV5-1 | 17 | CASSLDVSSGGDETQYF | TGCGCCAGCAGCTTGGATGTCTCTAGCGGGGGGGATGAGACCCAGTACTTC
TRBJ2-1 | TRBD2 | TRBV4-2 | 17 | CASSQVSGGGSYNEQFF | TGTGCCAGCAGCCAAGTAAGCGGGGGGGGCTCCTACAATGAGCAGTTCTTC
TRBJ2-1 | NA | TRBV6-1 | 12 | CASSERTAEQFF | TGTGCCAGCAGTGAAAGGACAGCTGAGCAGTTCTTC
TRBJ2-7 | TRBD1 | TRBV10-3 | 16 | CAISDLGQGRSYEQYF | TGTGCCATCAGTGACCTCGGACAGGGCAGATCCTACGAGCAGTACTTC
TRBJ2-7 | NA | TRBV28 | 12 | CVATGNSYEQYF | TGTGTGGCCACAGGGAATTCCTACGAGCAGTACTTC
TRBJ2-1 | TRBD1 | TRBV6-6 | 16 | CASSRPTGLDYNEQFF | TGTGCCAGCTCCAGACCGACAGGGCTGGACTACAATGAGCAGTTCTTC
TRBJ2-6 | TRBD2 | TRBV7-8 | 22 | CASSLVILGTSGGSSGANVLTF | TGTGCCAGCAGCTTAGTAATATTGGGGACTAGCGGGGGAAGCTCTGGGGCCAACGTCCTGACTTTC